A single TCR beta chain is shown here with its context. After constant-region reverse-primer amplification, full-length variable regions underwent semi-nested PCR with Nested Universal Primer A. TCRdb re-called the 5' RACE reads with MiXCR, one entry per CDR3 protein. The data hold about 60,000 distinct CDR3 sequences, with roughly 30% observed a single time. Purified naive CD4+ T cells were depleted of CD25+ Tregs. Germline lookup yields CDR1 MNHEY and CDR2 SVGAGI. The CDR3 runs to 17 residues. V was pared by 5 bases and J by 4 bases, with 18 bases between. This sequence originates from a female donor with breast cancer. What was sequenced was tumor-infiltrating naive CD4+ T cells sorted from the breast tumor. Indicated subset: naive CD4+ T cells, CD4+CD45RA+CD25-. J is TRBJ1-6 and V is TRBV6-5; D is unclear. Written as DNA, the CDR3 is TGTGCCAGCAGTCTGTCCTTGTCAGCGGATTATAATTCACCCCTCCACTTT. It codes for CASSLSLSADYNSPLHF.